This record looks at one T cell receptor (beta chain) sequence and its context. This sample stems from a study of T cell changes during pregnancy in multiple sclerosis. Using immunoSEQ multiplex PCR, the repertoire was profiled, and TCRdb retains in-frame clones only, with some absent. This sample carries 95,000 to 150,000 clones, around 93% of them seen once, and the ten largest clones take 6.2%. The germline CDR1 and CDR2 sequences are KGHSH and LQKENI. V was trimmed by 0 bases and J by 5 bases, leaving 10 bases between them. The CDR3 has 14 residues. The sample here was peripheral blood, taken before pregnancy. The rearrangement joins TRBV18 to TRBJ1-1; D is unclear. The TCR originated in a female donor with multiple sclerosis, enrolled in a pregnancy study. CDR3 loop: CASSPPSGFTEAFF. The CDR3 coding sequence is TGTGCCAGCTCACCACCGTCGGGGTTTACTGAAGCTTTCTTT.